This TCR beta chain derives from a study of glioma-infiltrating T cells after dendritic cell vaccination. Germline-derived CDR1 and CDR2 are WSHSY and SAAADI. The CDR3 length is 15 residues. J gave up 0 bases and V 10 bases, and 9 bases lay outside the gene matches. TCRdb keeps only in-frame clones here, not all; method: immunoSEQ multiplex PCR. This sample carries about 58,000 clones, roughly 83% of them seen once, and the ten largest clones take around a sixth. Time point specified: after dendritic cell vaccination, including at tumor progression/relapse. The V call is TRBV10-2, the J call TRBJ2-1; 7 bases are a match to TRBD2. Sequencing was performed on blood, taken after dendritic cell vaccination. The TCR was taken from a human donor with glioblastoma. In nucleotides, the CDR3 is TGCGCCACCCGTTTGGGGGGGACCTCCTACAATGAGCAGTTCTTC. Its translation is CATRLGGTSYNEQFF.